This is a list of T cell receptor beta chains from one sample in a study of blood T cell repertoires in COVID-19. Using immunoSEQ multiplex PCR, the repertoire was profiled, and TCRdb retains in-frame clones only, with some absent. This sample has 150,000 to 200,000 clones, with 90% found just once. The sample comprised peripheral blood. These receptor sequences come from a man between 50 and 59 years old with acute or convalescent COVID-19. Each CDR3 is given with its conserved first and last residue. D genes are given only for firm matches.

length	J	V	D	CDR3
18	TRBJ1-5	TRBV7-2	TRBD1	CASSLGGTGMGGNQPQHF
15	TRBJ2-7	TRBV27	TRBD1	CASSLRTGVIYEQYF
15	TRBJ2-1	TRBV13	NA	CASSHVKAAYNEQFF
15	TRBJ1-3	TRBV11-3	NA	CASSLPGRSGNTIYF
15	TRBJ1-1	TRBV7-2	TRBD1	CASSLIGQGGTEAFF
17	TRBJ2-7	TRBV21-1	NA	CASSFSDYPLKSYEQYF
15	TRBJ1-4	TRBV18	TRBD1	CASSGSGTGREKLFF
15	TRBJ2-5	TRBV28	NA	CASSLEGHYQETQYF
12	TRBJ1-4	TRBV10-3	TRBD1	CASGTDNEKLFF
15	TRBJ1-5	TRBV6-5	NA	CASSPGQTSNQPQHF
13	TRBJ2-7	TRBV5-1	TRBD2	CASRTWEGREQYF
12	TRBJ1-5	TRBV6-5	NA	CASGQGNQPQHF
13	TRBJ1-2	TRBV30	NA	CAWSPGRVYGYTF
18	TRBJ2-3	TRBV14	TRBD2	CASSPRPASGSQADTQYF
14	TRBJ2-7	TRBV6-1	NA	CASSETSGNYEQYF